This T cell receptor beta chain was sequenced during a study of Ad26.COV2.S vaccination and SARS-CoV-2 variants. Notes on the study in general: People who got the vaccine had more spike-specific TCR breadth than people who got placebo.

Sequencing was performed with immunoSEQ multiplex PCR; in TCRdb, only in-frame clones are kept and a portion is missing. The sample lists just over 350,000 clones; 70% to 90% were seen once. Turning to this clone: The antigen remains unidentified.

The germline gives CDR1 MGHRA, CDR2 YSYEKL. V was clipped by 0 bases and J by 0 bases; unmatched bases: 4. This CDR3 contains 16 residues. Treatment reported: 15 to 20 received Ad26.COV2.S at low or high dose, single or two shots; roughly five received placebo; per-sample allocation not given. Sampling was performed 63 days after the first vaccine or placebo injection. It was an adult aged 18-55 years in Boston who was the donor. This specimen consisted of peripheral blood, obtained in a trial of Ad26.COV2.S vaccine versus placebo. The gene calls are TRBV4-1 and TRBJ2-7; 8 positions agree with TRBD2. The receptor was isolated from a person between 18 and 65 years old who received the Ad26.COV2.S COVID-19 vaccine or a placebo. CDR3 nucleotides: TGCGCCAGCAGCCAAGATGGCAGCGGGGGCTCCTACGAGCAGTACTTC. It is translated as CASSQDGSGGSYEQYF.